This T cell receptor beta chain was captured by sequencing in a study of shared clonotypes between healthy human individuals. Findings of the study overall: Measured sharing among donors was expected to vary with sequencing depth. Relative to clonotypes present in all four donors, those not shared had lower generation probabilities.

As for this clone: Its antigen is not known.

The naive CD8 subset, CD45RO-negative cells positively selected for CCR7, excluded terminally differentiated effector memory CD45RA+ cells. Sorted subsets were amplified in replicate PCRs using 200 ng DNA, approximately 30,000 T cell genomes. Produced via immunoSEQ multiplex PCR; TCRdb's table is partial and in-frame only. The table shows 600,000 or so clones, with roughly 98% occurring only once. This CDR3 is built from 15 residues. The germline gives CDR1 MNHEY, CDR2 SMNVEV (reference sequence). V gave up 6 bases and J gave up 4 bases; unmatched junction bases: 7. The chain combines TRBV27 with TRBJ2-1, with 9 bases that match TRBD1. The receptor's source is a man aged 30 to 45 in good health. The material sequenced was naive CD8+ T cells sorted from blood. CDR3 DNA: TGTGCCAGCAGCCCGGGACAGGGCCAATACAATGAGCAGTTCTTC. Its translation: CASSPGQGQYNEQFF.